The T cell receptor beta chain described here comes from a study of T cells in Graves' hyperthyroidism and ophthalmopathy. Study context: Before any treatment, at initial diagnosis, peripheral blood was collected.

Amplified regions were TCR beta CDR3 sequences from RNA transcripts. An initial round of RT-PCR targeting the TCR CDR3 relied on the HTBI primer set. TCRdb ran MiXCR on the multiplex PCR reads and lists one entry per CDR3 protein. In the table there are 450,000 to 650,000 distinct CDR3 sequences, more than 20% of which are singletons. Trimming pared 4 bases from V and 8 bases from J, leaving 11 bases between. Germline loops: CDR1 LGHNA, CDR2 YNFKEQ. The CDR3 runs 13 residues. Hyperthyroidism, newly diagnosed and lasting under 2 months, affected patients aged 18 to 65. Patients showing uncontrolled infection, other autoimmune disease, pregnancy or lactation were ineligible. Concerning this clonotype itself: The antigen is not known.

Study conclusions and caveats: Ophthalmopathy stood apart from stable hyperthyroidism in a 13 V-J model.

The source is a man aged 18 to 30 with Graves' hyperthyroidism. The genes are TRBV4-2 and TRBJ2-2; no firm D call. The sequencing sample was made of blood. This CDR3 reads CASSRWRWGELFF. CDR3 nucleotides: TGTGCCAGCAGCCGATGGCGGTGGGGGGAGCTGTTTTTT.